Presented here are 32 T cell receptor beta chains from one specimen sequenced in a study of shared clonotypes between healthy human individuals. TCRdb's copy holds only in-frame clones and misses some; the assay was immunoSEQ multiplex PCR. The repertoire consists of about 690,000 clones, with about nine tenths occurring once and the leading ten covering roughly 36%. The specimen sequenced was memory CD8+ T cells from PBMCs. Sample subset: CD45RO+ cells pooled with CCR7-negative TemRA cells. The receptors were gathered from a man aged 18-30 years in good health. Some clones in this sample may be carry-over from other donors' samples.

This chain connects TRBV19 to TRBJ1-2; unclear D gene. Trimming cost V 5 bases and J 4 bases, with 8 bases left between them. CDR1 is LNHDA, CDR2 SQIVND, per germline (reference sequence). This CDR3 spans 12 amino acids. The CDR3 nucleotides are TGTGCCAGTAGTCCGGAAGGCTATGGCTACACCTTC. The encoded protein is CASSPEGYGYTF.

The CDR3, as DNA: TGTGCCAGCAGCTTTTTCACACCGACCTATGGCTACACCTTC. Translation: CASSFFTPTYGYTF. The J gene is TRBJ1-2, the V gene TRBV7-9; no firm D call. The CDR3 has 14 residues. Trimming removed 3 bases from V and 4 bases from J, with 12 bases in between. CDR1 SEHNR and CDR2 FQNEAQ come from the germline V gene (reference sequence).

This chain connects TRBV5-4 to TRBJ2-1; TRBD2 agrees at 10 bases. This CDR3 is built from 16 residues. V was clipped by 2 bases and J by 1 base; unmatched bases: 3. Per the germline V gene, CDR1 is SGHNT and CDR2 is YYREEE (reference sequence). The CDR3 spells CASSFGLADSYNEQFF. DNA for the CDR3: TGTGCCAGCAGCTTCGGACTAGCGGATTCCTACAATGAGCAGTTCTTC. Full variable domain (missing parts from reference TRBV5-4 and TRBJ2-1): ETGVTQSPTHLIKTRGQQVTLRCSSQSGHNTVSWYQQALGQGPQFIFQYYREEENGRGNFPPRFSGLQFPNYSSELNVNALELDDSALYLCASSFGLADSYNEQFFGPGTRLTVL.

The chain employs TRBV10-3 and TRBJ2-7, with TRBD2 matching 12 bases. Germline V gene sequence: CDR1 ENHRY, CDR2 SYGVKD. The V gene end was trimmed by 6 bases and the J gene end by 2 bases; junction bases not matched to a gene: 11. The CDR3 is 17 residues long. This CDR3 reads CAISVTSGRPPTYEQYF. CDR3 coding DNA: TGTGCCATCAGCGTGACTAGCGGGAGACCACCAACCTACGAGCAGTACTTC.

This chain links TRBV5-6 with TRBJ1-2, with 7 bases lining up with TRBD1. V shed 2 bases and J 1 base; nucleotides not matched to a gene: 2. CDR1 and CDR2 (germline): SGHDT, YYEEEE. The CDR3 covers 14 residues. The CDR3 region is CASSLDRDNYGYTF. CDR3 bases: TGTGCCAGCAGCTTAGACAGGGATAACTATGGCTACACCTTC.

This chain connects TRBV7-9 to TRBJ1-4; D remains unclear. Germline CDR1 is SEHNR and CDR2 is FQNEAQ (reference sequence). With 2 bases removed from V and 8 bases from J, the gap between germline ends came to 6 bases. The CDR3 totals 12 residues. CDR3 amino acids: CASSLRREKLFF. In DNA form, the CDR3 reads TGTGCCAGCAGCTTACGGCGCGAAAAACTGTTTTTT.

The chain uses TRBV7-8 and TRBJ2-3; 14 nucleotides line up with TRBD2. The junction had 9 bases not matched to a gene; V was cut back by 5 bases and J by 5 bases. The V gene's germline CDR1 is SGHVS and CDR2 FQNEAQ. There are 17 residues in the CDR3. CDR3: CASSPTGLAGVIDTQYF. As DNA, the CDR3 is TGTGCCAGCAGCCCCACGGGACTAGCGGGAGTTATAGATACGCAGTATTTT.

The chain has TRBV21-1 and TRBJ2-4; the table assigns TRBD1, which was not confirmed against the DNA. TRBV21-1 is noted as a pseudogene. The CDR3 loop spans 15 amino acids. This chain's CDR3 is CASRTGTGGENIQYF. The CDR3 region has the DNA TGTGCCAGCAGAACCGGGACAGGGGGCGAAAACATTCAGTACTTC.

The chain recombines TRBV10-3 with TRBJ2-1; TRBD2 matches 9 bases. The V segment lost 6 bases and the J segment 8 bases; nucleotides outside the gene matches: 20. This CDR3 region has 18 residues. Looked up from germline, CDR1 is ENHRY and CDR2 is SYGVKD. The CDR3 here is CAIRGTLLAGGRSDEQFF. The CDR3 coding sequence is TGTGCCATCAGAGGAACGCTTTTGGCGGGAGGGAGGTCGGATGAGCAGTTCTTC.

The rearrangement joins TRBV6-6 to TRBJ2-7; perhaps TRBD1 as D (5 bases). The CDR3 sequence is 15 residues long. Per the germline V gene, CDR1 is MNHNY and CDR2 is SVGAGI (reference sequence). Trimming shortened V by 0 bases and J by 2 bases, and 11 bases separated the two germline ends. CDR3 bases: TGTGCCAGCAGTTACTCGGACACGTTCCCCTACGAGCAGTACTTC. Translation gives CASSYSDTFPYEQYF.

The chain couples TRBV7-9 to TRBJ1-2, with D perhaps matching TRBD1 (5 bases). Trimming took 5 bases from V and 4 from J, leaving 11 bases between them. The germline V gene encodes CDR1 SEHNR and CDR2 FQNEAQ (reference sequence). This CDR3 is 13 amino acids long. This CDR3 is CASSTDIAYGYTF. CDR3 DNA sequence: TGTGCCAGCAGCACGGACATCGCCTATGGCTACACCTTC.

This chain connects TRBV5-4 to TRBJ2-1; TRBD1 matches 8 bases. V dropped 5 bases and J dropped 14; count of bases not matched to a gene: 6. Germline CDR1 reads SGHNT; CDR2 reads YYREEE (reference sequence). The CDR3 loop spans 11 amino acids. DNA of the CDR3: TGTGCCAGCAGATCGGGACAGGAGGAGTTCTTC. The encoded protein is CASRSGQEEFF.

The genes are TRBV29-1 and TRBJ2-1, with 8 bases matching TRBD2. Germline assignment: CDR1 SQVTM and CDR2 ANQGSEA. V trimming: 6 bases; J trimming: 6 bases; junction bases outside the gene matches: 16. This CDR3 is 16 amino acids long. The CDR3 sequence is CSVKGMPGLVPNEQFF. Here the CDR3 DNA reads TGCAGCGTCAAAGGGATGCCGGGACTAGTCCCCAATGAGCAGTTCTTC.

The V call is TRBV10-1, the J call TRBJ2-7; TRBD1 matches 12 bases. The CDR3 runs 14 residues. V lost 6 bases and J lost 5; bases outside the gene matches: 5. Germline CDR1 WNHNN, CDR2 SYGVQD (reference sequence). The CDR3 sequence is CASSSGTGGDEQYF. CDR3 nucleotide sequence: TGCGCCAGCAGCTCCGGGACAGGGGGCGACGAGCAGTACTTC.

This clone was recorded only once. The V and J genes are TRBV4-3 and TRBJ2-1, with D maybe TRBD2 (6 bases). The CDR3 spans 17 residues. The germline V gene has CDR1 LGHNA and CDR2 YSLEER. V lost 0 bases and J 1 base, leaving 13 bases between the germline ends. For the CDR3, the DNA is TGCGCCAGCAGCCAAGATAAGGGGCTAGCGTCCTACAATGAGCAGTTCTTC. Translation gives CASSQDKGLASYNEQFF.

The rearrangement links TRBV6-6 to TRBJ2-1; maybe TRBD2 (6 bases). The ends were cut back, 7 bases at V and 2 bases at J, with 15 bases in the middle. Looked up from germline, CDR1 is MNHNY and CDR2 is SVGAGI (reference sequence). This CDR3 region has 15 residues. The CDR3 bases are TGTGCCAGCACAGATAGCGGCCTACCCTACAATGAGCAGTTCTTC. Protein: CASTDSGLPYNEQFF.

The gene calls are TRBV11-2 and TRBJ2-7; D unclear. This CDR3 is built from 17 residues. V was cut by 1 base and J by 1 base, with 17 bases left in between. From germline, CDR1 is SGHAT and CDR2 FQNNGV. In DNA, the CDR3 is TGTGCCAGCAGCTTAGGCTTCTCGGGCGGAGAATCCTACGAGCAGTACTTC. It is translated as CASSLGFSGGESYEQYF.

This sequence joins TRBV7-3 and TRBJ1-1; 9 bases are shared with TRBD1. There are 18 residues in the CDR3. V gave up 5 bases and J gave up 0 bases; unmatched junction bases: 13. Germline values: CDR1 SGHTA, CDR2 FQGTGA. In DNA form, the CDR3 reads TGTGCCAGCAGCACCCACCCGGGGACAGGGACTTTGAACACTGAAGCTTTCTTT. Translated: CASSTHPGTGTLNTEAFF.

The chain uses TRBV2 and TRBJ2-7; D is uncertain. Looked up from germline, CDR1 is SNHLY and CDR2 is FYNNEI. This CDR3 is built from 12 residues. Trimming took 6 bases from V and 2 from J, leaving 8 bases between them. The CDR3 sequence is CASRRRAYEQYF. The CDR3 DNA is TGTGCCAGCAGGAGAAGGGCCTACGAGCAGTACTTC.

This chain links TRBV30 with TRBJ2-1; D is perhaps TRBD2 (6 bases). V lost 2 bases to trimming and J lost 5 bases, with 16 bases between them. Germline CDR1 is GTSNPN and CDR2 is SVGIG (reference sequence). This CDR3 spans 15 amino acids. The chain's CDR3 is CAWSRLVSSNNEQFF. CDR3 nucleotide sequence: TGTGCCTGGAGTAGACTAGTCTCGTCTAACAATGAGCAGTTCTTC.

This chain connects TRBV25-1 to TRBJ1-2; 11 nucleotides agree with TRBD1. J lost 6 bases, V lost 3 bases, and 3 bases had no gene match. The CDR3 is 14 residues long. Germline V gene sequence: CDR1 MGHDK, CDR2 SYGVNS. The DNA of the CDR3 is TGTGCCAGCAGTGATTTGGGACAGGGGGATGGCTACACCTTC. Translated, it gives CASSDLGQGDGYTF.

The J gene is TRBJ2-1, the V gene TRBV11-2; 8 bases agree with TRBD2. The V gene's germline CDR1 is SGHAT and CDR2 FQNNGV. V gave up 5 bases and J gave up 10 bases; unmatched junction bases: 19. The CDR3 is 17 residues long. The CDR3 coding sequence is TGTGCCAGCAGCCTCACCGCCGGGACTAGGGGGGGCGGGGAGCAGTTCTTC. Translation: CASSLTAGTRGGGEQFF.

V gene TRBV5-5 combines with J gene TRBJ2-7, with 7 nucleotides matching TRBD1. The V and J ends lost 3 bases and 7 bases, in that order; junction bases with no gene match: 13. The CDR3 runs to 15 residues. Germline CDR1 is SGHKS and CDR2 is YYEKEE (reference sequence). CDR3 protein: CASSYRTGRLREQYF. The CDR3 bases are TGTGCCAGCAGCTACCGGACAGGACGACTTAGAGAGCAGTACTTC.

The rearrangement links TRBV19 to TRBJ2-7; 9 bases are shared with TRBD1. With 3 bases clipped from V and 3 bases from J, the junction kept 9 bases outside the gene matches. The germline V gene encodes CDR1 LNHDA and CDR2 SQIVND (reference sequence). The CDR3 sequence is 16 residues long. The CDR3 here is CASSIFRGQGNYEQYF. CDR3 DNA sequence: TGTGCCAGTAGTATTTTTAGGGGACAGGGAAACTACGAGCAGTACTTC.

The rearrangement links TRBV5-4 to TRBJ2-7; the match to TRBD2 covers 14 bases. Per the germline V gene, CDR1 is SGHNT and CDR2 is YYREEE (reference sequence). V trimming: 4 bases; J trimming: 1 base; junction bases outside the gene matches: 4. CDR3 length: 16 residues. CDR3 in DNA: TGTGCCAGCAGCAGGGGACTAGCGGGGGATTCCTACGAGCAGTACTTC. Protein product: CASSRGLAGDSYEQYF.

About this clone: A junction boundary mismatches the germline segment, possibly from a read error. The genes are TRBV29-1 and TRBJ2-5; 7 bases align to TRBD2. Germline assignment: CDR1 SQVTM and CDR2 ANQGSEA. The CDR3 has 11 amino acids. The CDR3 loop reads CSPTVGGTQHF. The CDR3 DNA is TGCAGCCCTACTGTCGGGGGGACCCAGCACTTC.

The chain joins TRBV15 to TRBJ1-1; 9 bases fit TRBD1. With V trimmed by 5 bases and J by 7 bases, 14 bases remained unmatched. The CDR3 runs 16 residues. CDR1 is LNHNV, CDR2 YYDKDF, per germline (reference sequence). CDR3 protein: CATSAATQGAYIEAFF. The DNA of the CDR3 is TGTGCCACCAGCGCAGCGACACAGGGGGCTTATATTGAAGCTTTCTTT.

The CDR3 loop is CASTPDRGVGANYGYTF. CDR3 nucleotide sequence: TGTGCCAGCACCCCCGACAGGGGGGTCGGTGCTAACTATGGCTACACCTTC. This chain joins TRBV7-9 and TRBJ1-2; 9 bases fit TRBD1. The CDR3 consists of 17 residues. With V trimmed by 7 bases and J by 0 bases, 12 bases remained unmatched. Germline V lookup: CDR1 SEHNR, CDR2 FQNEAQ (reference sequence). Full variable domain (rest looked up from reference TRBV7-9 and TRBJ1-2): DTGVSQNPRHKITKRGQNVTFRCDPISEHNRLYWYRQTLGQGPEFLTYFQNEAQLEKSRLLSDRFSAERPKGSFSTLEIQRTEQGDSAMYLCASTPDRGVGANYGYTFGSGTRLTVV.

The rearrangement uses TRBV6-5 and TRBJ2-7; the D call may be TRBD1 or TRBD2 (6 bases each). In germline, CDR1 is MNHEY, CDR2 SVGAGI. This CDR3 comprises 16 residues. Trimming shortened V by 0 bases and J by 0 bases, and 12 bases separated the two germline ends. CDR3 sequence reads: CASSYSGGLLSYEQYF. Here the CDR3 DNA reads TGTGCCAGCAGTTACTCAGGGGGGCTCCTCTCCTACGAGCAGTACTTC.

The chain combines TRBV28 with TRBJ2-4; the D gene is possibly TRBD1 (6 bases). The CDR3 contains 16 residues. Looked up from germline, CDR1 is MDHEN and CDR2 is SYDVKM. Trimming cost V 3 bases and J 3 bases, with 15 bases left between them. CDR3 in amino acids: CASSLRAGVDKNIQYF. The CDR3 bases are TGTGCCAGCAGTTTGCGCGCAGGGGTTGACAAAAACATTCAGTACTTC. Supplemented by reference TRBV28 and TRBJ2-4, the full variable domain reads DVKVTQSSRYLVKRTGEKVFLECVQDMDHENMFWYRQDPGLGLRLIYFSYDVKMKEKGDIPEGYSVSREKKERFSLILESASTNQTSMYLCASSLRAGVDKNIQYFGAGTRLSVL.

This rearrangement joins TRBV27 to TRBJ2-3; D is ambiguous. This CDR3 comprises 13 residues. V lost 7 bases and J lost 0, with 8 bases in between. Germline assignment: CDR1 MNHEY and CDR2 SMNVEV (reference sequence). CDR3 nucleotides: TGTGCCAGCACCACTCGCAGCACAGATACGCAGTATTTT. Protein sequence: CASTTRSTDTQYF.

The rearrangement joins TRBV7-6 to TRBJ2-2; no clear D. Trimming cost V 1 base and J 7 bases, with 4 bases left between them. The length of the CDR3 is 12 residues. In germline, CDR1 is SGHVS, CDR2 FNYEAQ. CDR3 region: CASSLESGELFF. The CDR3 DNA reads TGTGCCAGCAGCTTAGAGAGCGGGGAGCTGTTTTTT. The full variable domain, completed using reference TRBV7-6 and TRBJ2-2, is GAGVSQSPRYKVTKRGQDVALRCDPISGHVSLYWYRQALGQGPEFLTYFNYEAQQDKSGLPNDRFSAERPEGSISTLTIQRTEQRDSAMYRCASSLESGELFFGEGSRLTVL.